This entry is about one T cell receptor (beta chain). As processed by the authors: Amplifying reference gene primers gave estimates of nucleated cell counts. Measured with immunoSEQ multiplex PCR; TCRdb has only the in-frame clones, and not every one. V, J and clone size are those of that table, while D and trimming were read from the DNA. Here the sample spans about 160,000 clones, 83% being singletons. Residents of over 20 US areas, aged roughly 18 to 89 years, made up the participants. This entry belongs to a study of blood T cell repertoires in COVID-19. This TCR was sampled from a woman aged 45-65 years in a cohort exposed to, infected with or recovered from COVID-19 (not recorded which). The sample taken for sequencing was PBMCs or T cells enriched from blood (not recorded which).

The CDR3 spells CASSVIGSGGTARNEQFF. The CDR3 region has the DNA TGTGCCAGCAGCGTAATCGGGTCCGGTGGCACCGCTCGGAATGAGCAGTTCTTC. The chain links TRBV9 to TRBJ2-1; D not certain. V was cut by 1 base and J by 7 bases, with 24 bases left in between. This CDR3 comprises 18 residues. The V gene's germline CDR1 is SGDLS and CDR2 YYNGEE.